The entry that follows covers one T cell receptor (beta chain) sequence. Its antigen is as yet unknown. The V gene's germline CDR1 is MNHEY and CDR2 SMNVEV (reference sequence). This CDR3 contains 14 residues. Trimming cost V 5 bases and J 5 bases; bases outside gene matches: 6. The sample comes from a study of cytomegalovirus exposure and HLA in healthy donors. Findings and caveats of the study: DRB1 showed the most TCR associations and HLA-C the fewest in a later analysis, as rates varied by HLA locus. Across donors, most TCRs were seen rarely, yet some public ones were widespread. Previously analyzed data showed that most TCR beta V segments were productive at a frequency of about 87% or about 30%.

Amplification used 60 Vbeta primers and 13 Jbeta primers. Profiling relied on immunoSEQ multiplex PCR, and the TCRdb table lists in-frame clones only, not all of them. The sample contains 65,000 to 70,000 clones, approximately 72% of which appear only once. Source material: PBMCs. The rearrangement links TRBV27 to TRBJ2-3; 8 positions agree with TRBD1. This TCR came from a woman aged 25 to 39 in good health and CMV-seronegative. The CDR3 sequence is CASSRTGYEDTQYF. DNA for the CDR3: TGTGCCAGCAGTCGGACAGGGTATGAAGATACGCAGTATTTT.